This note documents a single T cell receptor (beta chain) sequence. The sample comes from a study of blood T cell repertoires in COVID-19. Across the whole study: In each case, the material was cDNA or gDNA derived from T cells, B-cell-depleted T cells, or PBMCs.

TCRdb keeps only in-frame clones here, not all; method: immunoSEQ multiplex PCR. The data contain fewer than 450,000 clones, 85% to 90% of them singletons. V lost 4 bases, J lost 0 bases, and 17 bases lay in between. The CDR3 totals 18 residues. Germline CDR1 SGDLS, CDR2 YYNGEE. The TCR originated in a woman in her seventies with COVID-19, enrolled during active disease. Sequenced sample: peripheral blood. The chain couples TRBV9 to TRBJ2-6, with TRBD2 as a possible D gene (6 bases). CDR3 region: CASSPDGREISGANVLTF. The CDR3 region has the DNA TGTGCCAGCAGCCCCGACGGGCGGGAAATCTCTGGGGCCAACGTCCTGACTTTC.